A single sample gave rise to the 21 T cell receptor beta chains below, sequenced in a study of Graves' ophthalmopathy and Graves' hyperthyroidism. Beta-chain TCR CDR3 regions were amplified from RNA transcripts. HTBI primers were employed in first-round RT-PCR, then a second-round multiplex PCR followed. TCRdb processed the multiplex PCR reads anew with MiXCR; each CDR3 protein has one entry. Of 660,000 or so distinct CDR3 sequences in the sample, about two fifths are singletons; the top ten hold about 3.3%. Sequenced sample: peripheral blood. Receptors were obtained from an adult man with Graves' ophthalmopathy.

Concerning this clonotype itself: Possible read error: a much larger clone is one base away. The chain couples TRBV25-1 to TRBJ1-6; D is ambiguous. The CDR3 is 17 amino acids. Germline V gives CDR1 MGHDK, CDR2 SYGVNS. As DNA, the CDR3 is TGTGCCAGCAGTTACTCGAGCCGCCCGCCTGGAGTTTCACCCCCCCACTTT. This gives the protein CASSYSSRPPGVSPPHF.

DNA for the CDR3: TGCAGTGCTAGAGCGGACAACAAGGGATACGAGCAGTACTTC. Amino acids: CSARADNKGYEQYF. The chain has TRBV20-1 and TRBJ2-7; possible D gene TRBD1, 5 bases. CDR1 is DFQATT, CDR2 SNEGSKA, per germline (reference sequence). V dropped 1 base and J dropped 4 bases, with 14 bases sitting between them. The CDR3 contains 14 residues.

This chain connects TRBV11-2 to TRBJ2-7; the match to TRBD2 covers 10 bases. Unmatched junction bases numbered 7, after V lost 5 bases and J lost 3 bases. There are 15 residues in the CDR3. CDR1 is SGHAT, CDR2 FQNNGV, per germline. Written as DNA, the CDR3 is TGTGCCAGCAGCCAGGAGGGACTAGCGATCTACGAGCAGTACTTC. Encoded protein: CASSQEGLAIYEQYF. Together with reference TRBV11-2 and TRBJ2-7, the CDR3 gives the full variable domain: EAGVAQSPRYKIIEKRQSVAFWCNPISGHATLYWYQQILGQGPKLLIQFQNNGVVDDSQLPKDRFSAERLKGVDSTLKIQPAKLEDSAVYLCASSQEGLAIYEQYFGPGTRLTVT.

This clonotype was detected many times. This chain joins TRBV15 and TRBJ2-7, with 9 bases identical to TRBD1. Germline CDR1 is LNHNV and CDR2 is YYDKDF (reference sequence). With 4 bases clipped from V and 6 bases from J, the junction kept 10 bases outside the gene matches. The CDR3 extends over 15 amino acids. The CDR3 DNA sequence: TGTGCCACCAGCACACCGGGACAGGGTTTTGTCGAGCAGTACTTC. This sequence encodes CATSTPGQGFVEQYF. The full variable domain, completed using reference TRBV15 and TRBJ2-7, is DAMVIQNPRYQVTQFGKPVTLSCSQTLNHNVMYWYQQKSSQAPKLLFHYYDKDFNNEADTPDNFQSRRPNTSFCFLDIRSPGLGDTAMYLCATSTPGQGFVEQYFGPGTRLTVT.

The CDR3 nucleotides are TGTGCCATCAGGAGATCCGACAGACTTAGCACAGATACGCAGTATTTT. The encoded protein is CAIRRSDRLSTDTQYF. The chain has TRBV10-3 and TRBJ2-3; weak D call: TRBD1 (5 bases). V lost 6 bases to trimming and J lost 0 bases, with 16 bases between them. Germline CDR1 ENHRY, CDR2 SYGVKD. The CDR3 consists of 16 residues.

In this sample, this clonotype turned up a few times. The junction departs from the called germline gene at one end, perhaps through a read error. The rearrangement links TRBV7-2 to TRBJ2-7; TRBD2 matches 11 bases. The CDR3 runs to 16 residues. CDR1 SGHTA and CDR2 FQGNSA come from the germline V gene. The DNA of the CDR3 is TGCGCCAGCAGCCACCCTAGCGGGGGGACGGCCTACGAGCAGTACTTC. It yields the protein CASSHPSGGTAYEQYF.

This chain connects TRBV2 to TRBJ1-5; no clear D gene. Trimming left V 8 bases short and J 14 bases short, with 22 bases between. The CDR3 length is 13 residues. CDR1 is SNHLY and CDR2 is FYNNEI in the germline V gene. CDR3: CASYHSPVTYEHF. CDR3 nucleotide sequence: TGTGCCAGCTATCACTCCCCGGTCACCTACGAGCATTTT.

This clonotype was seen repeatedly, ten times or more. CDR3 DNA sequence: TGTGCCAGCAGCTTCGGATTCAGGAGTTCACCCCTCCACTTT. It translates to CASSFGFRSSPLHF. The chain joins TRBV7-3 to TRBJ1-6; the D is unclear. V was trimmed by 3 bases and J by 9 bases, leaving 12 bases between them. Germline V gene lookup returns CDR1 SGHTA and CDR2 FQGTGA. CDR3 size: 14 residues.

This clonotype has ten or more counts. The gene calls are TRBV6-5 and TRBJ2-5, with a possible D match to TRBD2 (5 bases). Germline-derived CDR1 and CDR2 are MNHEY and SVGAGI. Between the trimmed V and J ends, which lost 6 bases and 4 bases, there was a span of 12 bases. The CDR3 covers 13 residues. CDR3 region: CASSPQRAETQYF. CDR3 sequence (DNA): TGTGCCAGCAGCCCCCAGAGGGCAGAGACCCAGTACTTC.

The sample holds many counts of this clonotype. The rearrangement uses TRBV20-1 and TRBJ1-3; 7 nucleotides agree with TRBD1. The CDR3 contains 13 residues. Germline V gene data show CDR1 as DFQATT and CDR2 as SNEGSKA (reference sequence). Losses at the gene ends were 6 bases for V and 4 bases for J; bases not matched to a gene: 6. The CDR3 nucleotides are TGCAGTGCCGTCCCGGGACAGGGAAACACCATATATTTT. Amino acids: CSAVPGQGNTIYF.

This clonotype showed up many times. J is TRBJ2-5 and V is TRBV5-1, with D perhaps given as TRBD1 or TRBD2 (6 bases each). There are 14 residues in the CDR3. Trimming cost V 6 bases and J 0 bases, with 12 bases left between them. CDR1 and CDR2 (germline): SGHRS, YFSETQ. The CDR3 reads CASKTGADQETQYF. The CDR3 DNA follows: TGCGCCAGCAAGACGGGGGCCGACCAAGAGACCCAGTACTTC.

This clonotype was counted many times. The CDR3 region has the DNA TGTGCCAGCGGGGGCAGCGGGGGATACGAGCAGTACTTC. It is translated as CASGGSGGYEQYF. J is TRBJ2-7 and V is TRBV7-2, with 8 bases matching TRBD2. This CDR3 comprises 13 residues. V lost 8 bases and J lost 4; bases outside the gene matches: 7. CDR1 and CDR2 from the germline V gene are SGHTA and FQGNSA.

There are many counts of this clonotype. The chain couples TRBV6-6 to TRBJ2-5, with no clear D. V lost 6 bases and J 4 bases, leaving 12 bases between the germline ends. This CDR3 has 13 residues. Germline V gives CDR1 MNHNY, CDR2 SVGAGI (reference sequence). The CDR3 is CASSLLHGETQYF. In nucleotides, the CDR3 is TGTGCCAGCAGCCTTCTCCACGGAGAGACCCAGTACTTC.

As for this clonotype: A junction end diverges from the germline sequence, so it may reflect a read error. The chain couples TRBV7-8 to TRBJ2-7; 8 bases align to TRBD2. The germline CDR1 and CDR2 sequences are SGHVS and FQNEAQ. CDR3 size: 18 residues. CDR3 coding DNA: TGTGCCAGCAGCTCCACCAGCATCGGGAGGGAACTAACCGGGGAGCTGTACTTC. It yields the protein CASSSTSIGRELTGELYF.

The chain employs TRBV29-1 and TRBJ2-5; weak D call: TRBD2 (7 bases). Germline CDR1 SQVTM, CDR2 ANQGSEA. Trimming removed 7 bases from V and 4 bases from J, with 13 bases in between. The CDR3 spans 12 residues. The CDR3 region has the DNA TGCAGCGGAGGAAGGGGGGGAGAGACCCAGTACTTC. Translating gives CSGGRGGETQYF.

Notes on this clonotype: A clone one base away is much larger, so this may be a read error. The chain joins TRBV5-6 to TRBJ2-5, with D hard to call. The germline V gene has CDR1 SGHDT and CDR2 YYEEEE. Trimming shortened V by 3 bases and J by 4 bases, and 10 bases separated the two germline ends. This CDR3 contains 13 residues. Written as DNA, the CDR3 is TGTGCCAGCAGCTCCTTACAAGGAGAGACCCAGTACTTC. Its translation is CASSSLQGETQYF.

V usage is TRBV29-1 and J usage is TRBJ1-2; no definite D call. The length of the CDR3 is 11 residues. Trimming shortened V by 7 bases and J by 8 bases, and 14 bases separated the two germline ends. Germline assignment: CDR1 SQVTM and CDR2 ANQGSEA. The CDR3: CSGVSGPGYTF. The CDR3 nucleotides are TGCAGCGGTGTGTCCGGGCCCGGCTACACCTTC.

Ten or more counts support this clonotype. The V gene is TRBV9, the J gene TRBJ2-6; no reliable D call. Germline-derived CDR1 and CDR2 are SGDLS and YYNGEE. CDR3 size: 15 residues. V gave up 0 bases and J gave up 2 bases, with 6 bases separating them. The CDR3 loop is CASSVDGPGANVLTF. The CDR3 DNA is TGTGCCAGCAGCGTAGACGGCCCTGGGGCCAACGTCCTGACTTTC.

The CDR3 DNA sequence: TGTGCCAGCAGTAAGGGGACCGAGTTTAATTCACCCCTCCACTTT. Protein product: CASSKGTEFNSPLHF. The chain uses TRBV12-3 or TRBV12-4 and TRBJ1-6, with D perhaps TRBD1 (5 bases). The CDR3 loop spans 15 amino acids. V was cut by 5 bases and J by 6 bases, with 14 bases left in between.

This clonotype was found once. The chain recombines TRBV10-3 with TRBJ2-7; 11 bases map to TRBD1. The CDR3 has 15 residues. V dropped 2 bases and J dropped 5; count of bases not matched to a gene: 5. Per germline, CDR1 ENHRY and CDR2 SYGVKD. CDR3 bases: TGTGCCATCAGTGAGGTGCGGACAGGGGGCCACGAGCAGTACTTC. It encodes CAISEVRTGGHEQYF.

With regard to this clonotype: The junction departs from the called germline gene at one end, perhaps through a read error. The rearrangement uses TRBV25-1 and TRBJ2-3; no firm D call. Per germline, CDR1 MGHDK and CDR2 SYGVNS. The CDR3 totals 15 residues. Here the CDR3 DNA reads TGCGCCAGCAGCCAAGATTGGGCGGGCACAGATACGCAGTATTTT. It yields the protein CASSQDWAGTDTQYF. Full variable domain (missing parts from reference TRBV25-1 and TRBJ2-3): EADIYQTPRYLVIGTGKKITLECSQTMGHDKMYWYQQDPGMELHLIHYSYGVNSTEKGDLSSESTVSRIRTEHFPLTLESARPSHTSQYLCASSQDWAGTDTQYFGPGTRLTVL.